This T cell receptor (beta chain) was recorded in a study of blood T cell repertoires in COVID-19. Study as a whole: The United States, Italy and Spain provided the acute and convalescent COVID-19 samples.

The method was immunoSEQ multiplex PCR; TCRdb's version includes in-frame clones alone and lacks a portion of them. The data hold around 230,000 clones, with roughly 80% observed a single time. Source material: peripheral blood. The source is an elderly woman with acute or convalescent COVID-19.

The CDR3 sequence: CASSADRGRNTEAFF. The CDR3 coding sequence is TGTGCCAGCAGCGCGGACAGGGGGCGGAACACTGAAGCTTTCTTT. The gene calls are TRBV2 and TRBJ1-1; 11 nucleotides align to TRBD1. CDR1 and CDR2 from the germline V gene are SNHLY and FYNNEI. Unmatched junction bases numbered 4, after V lost 6 bases and J lost 1 base. The CDR3 totals 15 residues.